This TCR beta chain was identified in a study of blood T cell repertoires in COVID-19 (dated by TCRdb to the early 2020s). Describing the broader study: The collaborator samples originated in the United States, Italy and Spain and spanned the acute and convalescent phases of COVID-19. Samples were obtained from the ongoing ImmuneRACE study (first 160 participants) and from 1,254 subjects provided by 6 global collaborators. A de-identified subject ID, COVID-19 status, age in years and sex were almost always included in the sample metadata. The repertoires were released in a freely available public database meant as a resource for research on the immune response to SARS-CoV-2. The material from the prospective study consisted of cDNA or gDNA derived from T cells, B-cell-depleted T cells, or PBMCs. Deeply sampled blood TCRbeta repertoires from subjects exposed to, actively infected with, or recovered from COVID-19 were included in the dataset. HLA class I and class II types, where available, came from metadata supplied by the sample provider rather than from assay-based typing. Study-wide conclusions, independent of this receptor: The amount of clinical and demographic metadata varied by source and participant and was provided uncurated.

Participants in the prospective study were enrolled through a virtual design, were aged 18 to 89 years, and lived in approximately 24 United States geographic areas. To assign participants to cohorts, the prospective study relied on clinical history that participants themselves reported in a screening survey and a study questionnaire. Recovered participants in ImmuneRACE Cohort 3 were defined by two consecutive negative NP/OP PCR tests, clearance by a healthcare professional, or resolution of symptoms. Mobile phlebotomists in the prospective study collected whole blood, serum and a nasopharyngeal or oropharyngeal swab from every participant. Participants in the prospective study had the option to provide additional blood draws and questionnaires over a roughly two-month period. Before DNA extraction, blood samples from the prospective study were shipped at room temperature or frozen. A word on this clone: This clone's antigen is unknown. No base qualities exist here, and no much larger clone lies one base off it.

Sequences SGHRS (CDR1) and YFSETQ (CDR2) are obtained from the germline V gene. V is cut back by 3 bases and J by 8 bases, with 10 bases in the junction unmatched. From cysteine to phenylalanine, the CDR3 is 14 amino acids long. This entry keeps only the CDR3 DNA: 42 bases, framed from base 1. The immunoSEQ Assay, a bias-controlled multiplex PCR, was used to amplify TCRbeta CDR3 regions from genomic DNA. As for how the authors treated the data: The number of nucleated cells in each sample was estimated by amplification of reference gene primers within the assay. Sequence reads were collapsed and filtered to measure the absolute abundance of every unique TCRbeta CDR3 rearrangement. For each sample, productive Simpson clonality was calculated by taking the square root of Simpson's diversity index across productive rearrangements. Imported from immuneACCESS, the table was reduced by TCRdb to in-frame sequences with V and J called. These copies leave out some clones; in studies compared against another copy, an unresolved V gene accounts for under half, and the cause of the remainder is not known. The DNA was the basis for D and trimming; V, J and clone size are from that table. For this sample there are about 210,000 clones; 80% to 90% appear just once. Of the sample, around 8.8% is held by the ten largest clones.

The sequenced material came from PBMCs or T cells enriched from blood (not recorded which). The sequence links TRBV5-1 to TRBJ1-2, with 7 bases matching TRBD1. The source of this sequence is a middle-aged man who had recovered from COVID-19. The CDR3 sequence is CASSSGDRAQGYTF. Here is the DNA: TGCGCCAGCAGCTCGGGTGACAGGGCACAAGGCTACACCTTC.